A single sample gave rise to the 3 T cell receptor beta chains below, sequenced in a study of T cell responses to AZD1222 COVID-19 vaccine. Assay: immunoSEQ multiplex PCR; the TCRdb copy retains only in-frame clones and omits some. The repertoire has over 120,000 clones, about nine tenths of them found once; the top ten carry about 5%. The starting material was peripheral blood, obtained on day 0 of AZD1222 vaccination. These receptors were collected from an adult in good health.

The V gene is TRBV21-1, the J gene TRBJ2-7; the table's D call of TRBD1 was not tested on the DNA. TRBV21-1 corresponds to a pseudogene. The CDR3 consists of 19 residues. The CDR3 region is CASSKETIRDRVFSYEQYF. CDR3 DNA: TGTGCCAGCAGCAAAGAGACTATTAGGGACAGGGTGTTCTCCTACGAGCAGTACTTC.

J is TRBJ1-4 and V is TRBV11-1, with D hard to call. The CDR3 runs to 14 residues. Per the germline V gene, CDR1 is SGHAT and CDR2 is FQDESV (reference sequence). The V gene lost 5 bases and the J gene lost 4 bases, with 11 bases spanning the gap. The CDR3 DNA reads TGTGCCAGCAGCCCGCCGGCGGGTAATGAAAAACTGTTTTTT. Translated: CASSPPAGNEKLFF.

The chain carries TRBV7-2 and TRBJ1-2; a weak D match, TRBD1 (5 bases). Trimming removed 2 bases from V and 5 bases from J, with 12 bases in between. The germline V gene has CDR1 SGHTA and CDR2 FQGNSA. The CDR3 consists of 14 residues. This CDR3 is CASSLNRNSYGYTF. The CDR3 DNA is TGTGCCAGCAGCTTAAACAGGAATTCTTATGGCTACACCTTC.